The 28 T cell receptor beta chains below come from one sample, sequenced in a study of molecular identifiers for immune sequencing clone quantification. TCRdb re-called the PCR reads with MiXCR, one entry per CDR3 protein. The table has approximately 590,000 distinct CDR3 sequences, 25% seen once; the top ten hold about 0.84%. The specimen sequenced was naive CD8+ T cells from blood, with Jurkat cell RNA spiked in. Subset defined: FACS-sorted CD8+CD4-CCR7+CD45RA+ naive T cells. Source of these receptors: a human donor in good health. Some libraries in this study had Jurkat cell RNA spiked in.

CDR3 sequence reads: CASSQGGGRGGGSLFF. The CDR3 nucleotides are TGCGCCAGCAGCCAAGGGGGCGGCAGGGGAGGTGGTAGTTTGTTCTTC. The chain has TRBV4-1 and TRBJ2-1; the D gene could be TRBD1 or TRBD2 (6 bases each). The germline CDR1 and CDR2 sequences are MGHRA and YSYEKL. V was pared by 1 base and J by 15 bases, with 25 bases between. CDR3 size: 16 residues.

This clonotype showed up many times. The rearrangement links TRBV12-5 to TRBJ1-2; possible D gene TRBD1, 6 bases. Germline assignment: CDR1 LGHNT and CDR2 FRNRAP. This CDR3 spans 14 amino acids. Trimming shortened V by 2 bases and J by 5 bases, and 12 bases separated the two germline ends. Here the CDR3 DNA reads TGTGCTAGTGGTTTGTTGGACAGTCATTATGGCTACACCTTC. Amino acids: CASGLLDSHYGYTF.

Regarding this clonotype: One junction end does not reproduce the germline sequence, and a read error may be involved. The chain couples TRBV7-9 to TRBJ2-5, with D tentatively TRBD1 (5 bases). The germline V gene encodes CDR1 SEHNR and CDR2 FQNEAQ (reference sequence). The CDR3 length is 13 residues. The CDR3 reads CASRRTLQETQCF. CDR3 sequence (DNA): TGTGCCAGCAGAAGGACACTCCAAGAGACCCAGTGCTTC.

This clonotype showed up many times. This chain links TRBV28 with TRBJ2-7, with 9 bases aligning to TRBD1. V lost 5 bases to trimming and J lost 4 bases; unmatched junction nucleotides: 9. This CDR3 has 15 residues. CDR1 MDHEN and CDR2 SYDVKM come from the germline V gene. CDR3 amino acids: CASSAIRDREYEQYF. The CDR3 DNA sequence: TGTGCCAGCAGTGCAATCCGGGACAGGGAGTACGAGCAGTACTTC.

On this clonotype itself: This may come from a read error, since a much larger clone is one base off. V gene TRBV9 combines with J gene TRBJ2-3; 12 bases fit TRBD2. The CDR3 has 16 amino acids. Germline V gene data show CDR1 as SGDLS and CDR2 as YYNGEE. CDR3 coding DNA: TGTGTCAGCAGCGCGGAGCCGGGACTAGCGGGAGATACGCAGTATTTT. It specifies CVSSAEPGLAGDTQYF.

The genes are TRBV11-3 and TRBJ2-3; 9 nucleotides line up with TRBD2. V lost 7 bases, J lost 3 bases, and 11 bases stayed unmatched. CDR1 is SGHNT and CDR2 is YENEEA in the germline V gene. The CDR3 totals 16 residues. The CDR3 loop reads CASNSRTSENTDTQYF. The CDR3 DNA sequence: TGTGCCAGCAACTCCAGGACTAGCGAGAATACAGATACGCAGTATTTT.

A few counts support this clonotype. J is TRBJ2-5 and V is TRBV13; D unclear. Germline loops: CDR1 PRHDT, CDR2 FYEKMQ (reference sequence). This CDR3 has 14 amino acids. V was shortened by 2 bases and J by 7 bases, with 14 bases between the two germline ends. CDR3 coding DNA: TGTGCCAGCAGCTTAATGTTAGGGCGAGGGACCCAGTACTTC. Protein sequence: CASSLMLGRGTQYF.

The chain recombines TRBV6-1 with TRBJ1-5, with no clear D. From germline, CDR1 is MNHNS and CDR2 SASEGT. V was clipped by 8 bases and J by 3 bases, with 11 bases between them. This CDR3 comprises 13 residues. This CDR3 is CASYLGYNQPQHF. The CDR3 DNA follows: TGTGCCAGCTACTTAGGCTACAATCAGCCCCAGCATTTT.

A word on this clonotype: At one end, the junction sequence differs from germline, possibly due to a read error. The rearrangement links TRBV7-9 to TRBJ1-1, with D uncertain. Germline lookup yields CDR1 SEHNR and CDR2 FQNEAQ (reference sequence). This CDR3 comprises 15 residues. The CDR3 region has the DNA TGTGCCAGCAGCTTAGGCCGGGGATTGAACTCTGAAGCTTTCTTT. Translation gives CASSLGRGLNSEAFF.

The chain recombines TRBV27 with TRBJ2-3; unclear D gene. The CDR3 covers 13 residues. The germline V gene encodes CDR1 MNHEY and CDR2 SMNVEV (reference sequence). Trimming pared 0 bases from V and 7 bases from J, leaving 8 bases between. The CDR3 nucleotides are TGTGCCAGCAGTTTATCGTCACTAAATACGCAGTATTTT. It specifies CASSLSSLNTQYF.

This clonotype has a count of ten or more. This chain joins TRBV20-1 and TRBJ2-5; TRBD2 aligns across 15 bases. CDR1 is DFQATT and CDR2 is SNEGSKA in the germline V gene (reference sequence). The V segment lost 0 bases and the J segment 4 bases; nucleotides outside the gene matches: 9. The CDR3 extends over 18 amino acids. The CDR3 region is CSARDLGLAGGFGETQYF. In nucleotides, the CDR3 is TGCAGTGCTAGAGATTTGGGACTAGCGGGAGGTTTTGGAGAGACCCAGTACTTC.

This clonotype was found a few times. The CDR3 loop reads CATSTSLSSGRETQYF. CDR3 in DNA: TGTGCCACCAGCACCTCACTCTCTAGCGGGAGAGAGACCCAGTACTTC. The rearrangement joins TRBV15 to TRBJ2-5; 10 nucleotides line up with TRBD2. V dropped 4 bases and J dropped 4; count of bases not matched to a gene: 9. Germline V gene sequence: CDR1 LNHNV, CDR2 YYDKDF (reference sequence). This CDR3 has 16 amino acids.

The V gene is TRBV7-9, the J gene TRBJ2-7, with TRBD1 matching 7 bases. CDR3 size: 15 residues. V lost 5 bases to trimming and J lost 2 bases; unmatched junction nucleotides: 9. Per germline, CDR1 SEHNR and CDR2 FQNEAQ (reference sequence). The CDR3 protein is CASSPRTGLAYEQYF. The CDR3 DNA sequence: TGTGCCAGCAGCCCGAGGACAGGCCTGGCCTACGAGCAGTACTTC.

Regarding this clonotype: This may come from a read error, since a much larger clone is one base off. No conserved phenylalanine or tryptophan ends this CDR3, so it is likely a read error. The chain links TRBV11-2 to TRBJ2-3; TRBD2 agrees at 7 bases. J lost 6 bases, V lost 5 bases, and 11 bases had no gene match. This CDR3 has 15 residues. Germline loops: CDR1 SGHAT, CDR2 FQNNGV. The CDR3 reads CASSPLGGSRDTQYY. The CDR3 bases are TGTGCCAGCAGCCCCCTTGGCGGGAGCCGCGATACGCAGTATTAT.

At least ten counts were recorded for this clonotype. V is TRBV6-2 or TRBV6-3 and J is TRBJ2-1, with unresolved D. V lost 2 bases and J 4 bases, leaving 3 bases between the germline ends. Germline V gives CDR1 MNHEY, CDR2 SVGEGT. The CDR3 covers 12 residues. Here the CDR3 reads CASSYPYNEQFF. The CDR3 coding sequence is TGTGCCAGCAGTTACCCATACAATGAGCAGTTCTTC.

Comment on this clonotype: This may arise from a read error, as a much more abundant clone is one base away. A read error is likely, as this CDR3 ends without the conserved phenylalanine or tryptophan. The chain recombines TRBV7-9 with TRBJ1-1; D not resolved. V was trimmed by 5 bases and J by 9 bases, leaving 16 bases between them. The CDR3 runs to 13 residues. Germline V CDR1 and CDR2: SEHNR, FQNEAQ (reference sequence). CDR3 bases: TGTGCCAGCAGCGATCCTATCAGTCTCAAAGCTTTCCTT. It is translated as CASSDPISLKAFL.

This clonotype has more than one count but fewer than ten. The rearrangement joins TRBV12-3 or TRBV12-4 to TRBJ2-1, with D unclear. There are 12 residues in the CDR3. V gave up 3 bases and J gave up 8 bases, with 8 bases separating them. The CDR3 spells CASSFSTHEQFF. The CDR3 nucleotides read TGTGCCAGCAGTTTTTCAACCCATGAGCAGTTCTTC.

With respect to this clonotype: A much larger clone sits a single nucleotide away, making a read error possible. V and J are TRBV6-5 and TRBJ2-7; perhaps TRBD1 as D (6 bases). Trimming pared 5 bases from V and 3 bases from J, leaving 14 bases between. CDR1 and CDR2 from the germline V gene are MNHEY and SVGAGI. The CDR3 is 14 amino acids. CDR3: CASSHPGQVYEQYF. CDR3 nucleotides: TGTGCCAGCAGTCACCCGGGACAAGTCTACGAGCAGTACTTC.

The V call is TRBV19, the J call TRBJ2-7; D may be TRBD1 (6 bases). This CDR3 has 16 residues. Germline V CDR1 and CDR2: LNHDA, SQIVND (reference sequence). Trimming stripped 1 base from V and 0 bases from J, with 13 bases between. CDR3: CASSIGQGMSSYEQYF. Written as DNA, the CDR3 is TGTGCCAGTAGTATAGGCCAGGGGATGAGCTCCTACGAGCAGTACTTC.

To note about this clonotype: A read error may produce the germline difference seen at one junction end. The chain joins TRBV13 to TRBJ2-1; D might be TRBD1 or TRBD2, each matching 5 bases. The CDR3 runs to 15 residues. The germline CDR1 and CDR2 sequences are PRHDT and FYEKMQ (reference sequence). The chain's CDR3 is CASSTRDVPYKEQFF. CDR3 sequence (DNA): TGTGCCAGCAGCACCCGGGACGTTCCCTACAAAGAGCAGTTCTTC.

This clonotype occurred a few times. The V and J genes are TRBV27 and TRBJ1-4; TRBD1 might be the D (6 bases). V lost 3 bases, J lost 8 bases, and 13 bases lay in between. This CDR3 spans 14 amino acids. Germline CDR1 is MNHEY and CDR2 is SMNVEV (reference sequence). CDR3 sequence: CASSLTGPKEKLFF. The CDR3 nucleotides are TGTGCCAGCAGTTTGACAGGACCAAAAGAAAAACTGTTTTTT.

The table lists this clonotype with a count of one. V usage is TRBV5-3 and J usage is TRBJ1-1; 9 bases are shared with TRBD1. TRBV5-3 is filed as an ORF, its function uncertain. CDR3 length: 13 amino acids. V trimming: 8 bases; J trimming: 6 bases; junction bases outside the gene matches: 8. The CDR3 region is CASGRTGDAEAFF. DNA for the CDR3: TGTGCCAGCGGCCGGACAGGGGACGCTGAAGCTTTCTTT.

This clonotype was seen a few times. The CDR3 region has the DNA TGCAGTGCTAGAGAACACCGGTACGAGCAGTACTTC. This gives the protein CSAREHRYEQYF. The chain uses TRBV20-1 and TRBJ2-7; D remains unclear. Germline V gene lookup returns CDR1 DFQATT and CDR2 SNEGSKA (reference sequence). This CDR3 has 12 residues. With 0 bases removed from V and 4 bases from J, the gap between germline ends came to 7 bases.

The rearrangement uses TRBV7-6 and TRBJ2-1, with D uncertain. V was trimmed by 4 bases and J by 2 bases, leaving 9 bases between them. The CDR3 has 14 amino acids. In germline, CDR1 is SGHVS, CDR2 FNYEAQ. The CDR3 nucleotides are TGTGCCAGCAGCTCCGACGGACCCTACAATGAGCAGTTCTTC. Amino acids: CASSSDGPYNEQFF.

This clonotype was detected ten times or more. This chain uses TRBV5-1 with TRBJ2-7; the match to TRBD1 covers 7 bases. V gave up 0 bases and J gave up 3 bases; unmatched junction bases: 3. In germline, CDR1 is SGHRS, CDR2 YFSETQ. The CDR3 consists of 14 residues. The chain's CDR3 is CASSLGGQFYEQYF. CDR3 sequence (DNA): TGCGCCAGCAGCTTGGGGGGACAGTTCTACGAGCAGTACTTC.

In this sample, this clonotype turned up a few times. J is TRBJ2-7 and V is TRBV4-3; D is unresolved. Deletions cut 0 bases from V and 3 bases from J, with 12 bases between. This CDR3 has 15 amino acids. Germline CDR1 is LGHNA and CDR2 is YSLEER. CDR3 loop: CASSQEAAGDYEQYF. In DNA, the CDR3 is TGCGCCAGCAGCCAAGAGGCTGCTGGGGACTACGAGCAGTACTTC.

This clonotype was seen repeatedly, ten times or more. The chain recombines TRBV6-5 with TRBJ2-5; D unclear. The CDR3 sequence is 17 residues long. Germline V gene data show CDR1 as MNHEY and CDR2 as SVGAGI. Trimming took off 4 bases at V and 0 bases at J, with 18 bases between the two ends. CDR3: CASSFGRRLVYQETQYF. The DNA for the CDR3 is TGTGCCAGCAGTTTCGGACGCCGCTTAGTGTACCAAGAGACCCAGTACTTC.

The sample holds many counts of this clonotype. The rearrangement joins TRBV30 to TRBJ1-1, with unresolved D. CDR1 GTSNPN and CDR2 SVGIG come from the germline V gene (reference sequence). Trimming removed 3 bases at V and 0 bases at J, with 8 bases between. This CDR3 comprises 13 residues. DNA for the CDR3: TGTGCCTGGAGCAAAACAGTGAACACTGAAGCTTTCTTT. It yields the protein CAWSKTVNTEAFF.